This entry concerns a single T cell receptor beta chain. The antigen remains unidentified. The CDR3 has 13 amino acids. The V end lost 1 base, the J end lost 8 bases, and 11 bases lay between the germline ends. The germline V gene encodes CDR1 SNHLY and CDR2 FYNNEI. Produced via immunoSEQ multiplex PCR; TCRdb's table is partial and in-frame only. The top ten hold 0.8% to 1% of the sample, which has over 150,000 clones, approximately 96% seen once. This sample was taken from a study of cytomegalovirus exposure and HLA in healthy donors. The study's findings and limits: Subsequent analysis revealed that first-cohort TCR clusters tended to co-occur in the 90 to 150 validation repertoires. Published work reported that the classifier diagnosed cytomegalovirus status with high specificity and sensitivity. Most TCR sequences were seen very rarely across donors, but some public TCRs occurred in many. There were a few CMV-associated chains whose specificity for CMV antigens was confirmed in vitro.

The source material was PBMCs. The TCR comes from a woman under 30 in good health and CMV-seronegative. The chain is built from TRBV2 and TRBJ1-2; D is possibly TRBD1 (6 bases). The CDR3 DNA sequence: TGTGCCAGCAGTGAAGACAGGGCTCGCGGCTACACCTTC. Its protein product is CASSEDRARGYTF. Complete variable domain (other parts from reference TRBV2 and TRBJ1-2): EPEVTQTPSHQVTQMGQEVILRCVPISNHLYFYWYRQILGQKVEFLVSFYNNEISEKSEIFDDQFSVERPDGSNFTLKIRSTKLEDSAMYFCASSEDRARGYTFGSGTRLTVV.